This record looks at one T cell receptor beta chain sequence and its context. Antigen: not known. As part of library construction, unique molecular identifiers were attached to individual cDNA molecules. MiXCR was run by TCRdb on the 5' RACE reads, yielding one entry per CDR3 protein. This sample has about 97,000 distinct CDR3 sequences, with about an eighth found just once. This specimen belongs to a study of early T cells in non-severe SARS-CoV-2 infection. The wider study: Chains were not paired, and sequencing was done on bulk RNA from unsorted whole blood. The study's findings and limits: Using VDJdb, the matching emphasized anti-spike CD8 responses while missing private and CD4 specificities.

Germline V CDR1 and CDR2: MNHEY, SVGAGI. This CDR3 contains 15 residues. V lost 6 bases and J lost 8; bases outside the gene matches: 13. Specimen: whole blood. The genes are TRBV6-5 and TRBJ2-4; 7 bases fit TRBD1. This TCR was sampled from an adult who was a healthcare worker with PCR-confirmed SARS-CoV-2 infection or an uninfected control (not recorded which). As DNA, the CDR3 is TGTGCCAGCAGCCTCTCGTCAGGGGGTCGGGACATTCAGTACTTC. Residues: CASSLSSGGRDIQYF.